This TCR beta chain was observed in a study of PD-L1 blockade in urothelial cancer. Study context: From about 2014, patients received atezolizumab, given as 1,200 mg intravenously every 3 weeks.

The CDR3 is made up of 13 amino acids. The V gene lost 4 bases and the J gene lost 3 bases, with 10 bases spanning the gap. Germline CDR1 is MNHNS and CDR2 is SASEGT. Only in-frame clones appear in the TCRdb table, and some are missing; sequencing was by immunoSEQ multiplex PCR. This table has more than 65,000 clones, around 90% appearing once. J is TRBJ2-7 and V is TRBV6-1; TRBD2 is a possible D gene (6 bases). This sequence originates from a woman in her sixties or seventies with urothelial cancer. The source material was PBMCs, sampled around atezolizumab (anti-PD-L1) treatment. The CDR3 reads CASSVRSGYEQYF. In DNA, the CDR3 is TGTGCCAGCAGTGTACGTAGCGGCTACGAGCAGTACTTC.